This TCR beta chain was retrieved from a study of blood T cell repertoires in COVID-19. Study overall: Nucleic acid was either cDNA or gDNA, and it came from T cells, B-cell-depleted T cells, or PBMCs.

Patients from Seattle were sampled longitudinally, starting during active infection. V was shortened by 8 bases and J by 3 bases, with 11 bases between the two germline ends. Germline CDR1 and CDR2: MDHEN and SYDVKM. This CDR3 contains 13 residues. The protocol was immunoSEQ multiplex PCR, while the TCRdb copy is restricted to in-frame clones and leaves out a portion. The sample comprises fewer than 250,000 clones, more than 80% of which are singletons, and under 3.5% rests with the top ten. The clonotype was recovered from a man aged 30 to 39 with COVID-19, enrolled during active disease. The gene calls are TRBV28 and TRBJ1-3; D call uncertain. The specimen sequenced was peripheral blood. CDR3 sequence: CASGRPGGNTIYF. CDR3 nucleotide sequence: TGTGCCAGCGGCAGGCCCGGTGGAAACACCATATATTTT.